This T cell receptor (beta chain) was captured in a study of blood T cells in healthy people across ages. Notes on the study in general: With unsorted PBMCs, a conclusive comparison of naive versus antigen-experienced cells was not possible. Changes seen in expanded clonotypes were possibly confounded by donor CMV status left unknown. TCR beta diversity correlated strongly with naive T cell percentage.

The CDR3 has 15 amino acids. In germline, CDR1 is SNHLY, CDR2 FYNNEI. V lost 8 bases and J lost 3; bases outside the gene matches: 12. The use of a sample-barcoded 5' primer and a J-beta primer mix characterized a second PCR of roughly 7 to 11 cycles. The template-switch adaptor was a 5' adaptor with 12 random nucleotides. It tagged each cDNA molecule. TCRdb reprocessed the 5' RACE reads with MiXCR, giving one entry per CDR3 protein. The repertoire includes about 1 million distinct CDR3 sequences, less than 50% of them detected once, and about 20% sits in the top ten. Comments on this clonotype: Its target is unknown.

This TCR was recovered from an older woman in good health. The specimen was blood. The rearrangement joins TRBV2 to TRBJ2-7, with 8 bases lining up with TRBD2. The CDR3 nucleotides read TGTGCCAGCTTCAAGCAAGCCAGCGGGAGCTACGAGCAGTACTTC. Protein: CASFKQASGSYEQYF.